This T cell receptor (beta chain) was recovered during a study of cytomegalovirus exposure and HLA in healthy donors. The donors were healthy bone marrow donors. Researchers ran the PCR with 60 Vbeta and 13 Jbeta primers. Assay: immunoSEQ multiplex PCR; the TCRdb copy retains only in-frame clones and omits some. Here the sample spans around 230,000 clones, nearly 80% being singletons. Germline CDR1 is SGHNT and CDR2 is YENEEA. The CDR3 runs 16 residues. V trimming: 0 bases; J trimming: 3 bases; junction bases outside the gene matches: 2. Sequences were obtained from PBMCs. The V call is TRBV11-3, the J call TRBJ2-1; 10 bases line up with TRBD2. The receptor was derived from a male donor in good health and CMV-seronegative. CDR3 nucleotide sequence: TGTGCCAGCAGCTTAGACAGCGGGGGGGACTACAATGAGCAGTTCTTC. Translating gives CASSLDSGGDYNEQFF.